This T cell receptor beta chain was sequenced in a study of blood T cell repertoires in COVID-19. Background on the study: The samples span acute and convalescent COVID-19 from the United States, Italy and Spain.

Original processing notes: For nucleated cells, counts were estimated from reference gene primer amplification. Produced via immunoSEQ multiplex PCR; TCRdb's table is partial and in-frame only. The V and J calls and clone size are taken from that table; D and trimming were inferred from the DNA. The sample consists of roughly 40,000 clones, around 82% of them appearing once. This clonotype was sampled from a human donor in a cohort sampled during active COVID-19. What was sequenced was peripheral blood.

The CDR3 protein is CASSLRTPTDTQYF. CDR3 sequence (DNA): TGTGCCAGCAGCTTACGCACTCCCACAGATACGCAGTATTTT. The chain uses TRBV7-3 and TRBJ2-3; D unclear. The CDR3 contains 14 residues. Trimming stripped 2 bases from V and 2 bases from J, with 8 bases between. CDR1 and CDR2 (germline): SGHTA, FQGTGA.